This T cell receptor beta chain was sequenced in a study of metastatic and nonmetastatic thyroid tumors. Study overall: Repertoires were compared across blood and tumor or nodule tissue from malignant and benign thyroid patients.

All patients were untreated before thyroid surgery. From the PCR reads, TCRdb re-called clones with MiXCR. The sample comprises 30,000 to 40,000 clones, 25% to 30% of which are singletons, and around 7.6% rests with the top ten. V shed 5 bases and J 4 bases; nucleotides not matched to a gene: 9. The length of the CDR3 is 16 residues. In germline, CDR1 is MDHEN, CDR2 SYDVKM. The rearrangement uses TRBV28 and TRBJ1-2, with 11 bases aligning to TRBD1. Sequenced: blood. This TCR came from a female donor with papillary thyroid cancer or a benign thyroid nodule (not recorded which). Some clones in this sample may be carry-over from other donors' samples. The CDR3 region is CASSGIGTGGVYGYTF. For the CDR3, the DNA is TGTGCCAGCAGTGGTATCGGGACAGGGGGTGTCTATGGCTACACCTTC.